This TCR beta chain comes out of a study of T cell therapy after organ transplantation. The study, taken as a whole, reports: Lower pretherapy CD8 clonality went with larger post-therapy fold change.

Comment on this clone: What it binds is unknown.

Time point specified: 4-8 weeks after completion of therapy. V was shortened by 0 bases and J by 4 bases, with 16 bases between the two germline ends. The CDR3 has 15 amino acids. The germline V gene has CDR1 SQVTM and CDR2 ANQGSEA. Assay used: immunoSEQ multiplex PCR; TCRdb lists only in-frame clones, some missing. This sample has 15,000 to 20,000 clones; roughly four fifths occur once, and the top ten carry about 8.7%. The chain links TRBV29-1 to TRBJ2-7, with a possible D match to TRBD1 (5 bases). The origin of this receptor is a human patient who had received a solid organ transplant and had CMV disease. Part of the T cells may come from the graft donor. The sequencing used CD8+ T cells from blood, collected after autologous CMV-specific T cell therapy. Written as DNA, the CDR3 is TGCAGCGTTGAAGACGGGCTTGGACACCCTTACGAGCAGTACTTC. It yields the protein CSVEDGLGHPYEQYF.